This T cell receptor beta chain comes out of a study of response to subunit inactivated influenza vaccine. Study observations and caveats: Authors suggested seasonal influenza vaccinations each recruit few new T cells.

The CDR3 totals 15 residues. Per germline, CDR1 SNHLY and CDR2 FYNNEI. The ends lost 6 bases at V and 0 bases at J; junction bases unmatched: 3. TCRdb called the RT-PCR reads again in MiXCR, with one record for every CDR3 protein. The top ten clones hold around 7.6% of a sample with roughly 710,000 distinct CDR3 sequences, approximately 15% of them seen once. This clonotype was observed a few times. Its antigen is not identified. This material consisted of PBMCs from blood, taken 14 days before vaccination. The chain couples TRBV2 to TRBJ2-7, with 12 bases identical to TRBD2. The clonotype originates from a man in his fifties who received an inactivated influenza vaccine. CDR3 loop: CASSATSGSSYEQYF. The DNA of the CDR3 is TGTGCCAGCAGCGCGACTAGCGGGAGCTCCTACGAGCAGTACTTC.